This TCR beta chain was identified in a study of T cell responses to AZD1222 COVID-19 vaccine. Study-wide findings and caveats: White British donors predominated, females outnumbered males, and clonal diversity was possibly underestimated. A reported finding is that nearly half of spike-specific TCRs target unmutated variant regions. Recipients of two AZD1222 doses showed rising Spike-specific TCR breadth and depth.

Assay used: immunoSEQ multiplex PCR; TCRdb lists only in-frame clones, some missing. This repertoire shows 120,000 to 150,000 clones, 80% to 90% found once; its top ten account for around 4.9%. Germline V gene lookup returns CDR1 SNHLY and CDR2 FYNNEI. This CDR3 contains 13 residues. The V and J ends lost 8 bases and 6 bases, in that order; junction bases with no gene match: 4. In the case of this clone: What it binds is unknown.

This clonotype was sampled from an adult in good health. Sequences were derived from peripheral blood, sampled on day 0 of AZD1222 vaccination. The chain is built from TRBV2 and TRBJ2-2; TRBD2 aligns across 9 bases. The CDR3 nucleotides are TGTGCCAGCGGGACTAGCTTCCCCGGGGAGCTGTTTTTT. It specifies CASGTSFPGELFF.